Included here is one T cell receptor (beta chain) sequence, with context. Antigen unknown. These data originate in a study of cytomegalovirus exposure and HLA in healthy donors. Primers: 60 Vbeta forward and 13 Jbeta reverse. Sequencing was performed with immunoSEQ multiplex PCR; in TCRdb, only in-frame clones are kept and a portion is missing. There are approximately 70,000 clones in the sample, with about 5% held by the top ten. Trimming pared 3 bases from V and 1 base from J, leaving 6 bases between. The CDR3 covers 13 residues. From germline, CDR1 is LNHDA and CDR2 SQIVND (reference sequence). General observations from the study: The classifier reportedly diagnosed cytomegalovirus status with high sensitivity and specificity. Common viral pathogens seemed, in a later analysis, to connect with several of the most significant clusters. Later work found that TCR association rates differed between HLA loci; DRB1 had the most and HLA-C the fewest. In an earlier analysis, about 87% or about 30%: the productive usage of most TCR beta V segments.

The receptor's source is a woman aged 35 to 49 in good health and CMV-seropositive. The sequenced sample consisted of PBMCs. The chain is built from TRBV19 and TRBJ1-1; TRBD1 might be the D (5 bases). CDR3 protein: CASSITGNTEAFF. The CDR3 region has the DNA TGTGCCAGTAGTATTACAGGGAACACTGAAGCTTTCTTT.